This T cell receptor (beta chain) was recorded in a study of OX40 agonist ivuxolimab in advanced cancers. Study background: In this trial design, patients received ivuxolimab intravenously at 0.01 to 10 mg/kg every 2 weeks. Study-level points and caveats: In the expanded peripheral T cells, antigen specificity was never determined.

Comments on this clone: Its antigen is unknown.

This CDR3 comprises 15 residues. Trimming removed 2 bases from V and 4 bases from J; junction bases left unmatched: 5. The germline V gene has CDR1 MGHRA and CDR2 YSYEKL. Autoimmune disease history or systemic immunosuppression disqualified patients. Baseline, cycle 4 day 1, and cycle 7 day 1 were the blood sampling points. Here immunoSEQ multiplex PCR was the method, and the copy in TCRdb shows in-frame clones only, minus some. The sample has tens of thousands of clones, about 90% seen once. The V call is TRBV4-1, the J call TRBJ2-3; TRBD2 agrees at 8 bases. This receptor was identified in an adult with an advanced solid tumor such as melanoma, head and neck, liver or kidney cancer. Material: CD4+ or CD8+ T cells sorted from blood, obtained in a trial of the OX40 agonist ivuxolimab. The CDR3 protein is CASSQPGGYADTQYF. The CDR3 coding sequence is TGCGCCAGCAGCCAACCGGGAGGGTACGCAGATACGCAGTATTTT.